This T cell receptor beta chain was captured in a study of CD8+ T cells in alopecia areata. RNA extraction and reverse transcription yielded cDNA as sequencing template. Assay: immunoSEQ multiplex PCR; the TCRdb copy retains only in-frame clones and omits some. Altogether some 180,000 clones are present, 63% being singletons, with the ten largest covering 1.7%. As part of sample collection, lesional scalp punch biopsies and peripheral blood were taken from alopecia areata patients. The sorting of PBMCs gave CD4+ and CD8+ T cells. The study, taken as a whole, reports: More clonal than normal scalp was lesional scalp, particularly alopecia totalis/universalis.

Details on this clone: The antigen remains undetermined. The identical CDR3 is also encoded by other nucleotide sequences in the sample.

Trimming shortened V by 2 bases and J by 1 base, and 5 bases separated the two germline ends. The CDR3 loop spans 13 amino acids. The germline gives CDR1 WSHSY, CDR2 SAAADI. Sequencing used CD4+ T cells sorted from blood, obtained at week 0. V and J are TRBV10-2 and TRBJ2-5; D remains ambiguous. The TCR originated in a human donor with alopecia areata. The CDR3 coding sequence is TGCGCCAGCAGTGAGGATACCCAAGAGACCCAGTACTTC. Translation: CASSEDTQETQYF.